One sample yielded the 28 T cell receptor beta chains listed below, sequenced in a study of post-analysis software for immune sequencing data. Study-wide results and caveats: Four to six TRBV segments were significantly more frequent in patients than in controls. TRBV5-6, TRBV5-1 and TRBV20-1 were among these segments.

The antigens of these receptors remain unknown. cDNA libraries for TCR beta contained unique molecular identifiers. TCRdb itself ran the PCR reads through MiXCR, one entry per CDR3 protein. Among roughly 670,000 distinct CDR3 sequences listed, roughly three fifths were seen once. The material sequenced was blood. These receptors were obtained from a girl aged 2 to 9 with multiple sclerosis.

This clonotype was found a few times. The chain recombines TRBV5-1 with TRBJ1-2; the D gene is possibly TRBD1 (5 bases). Trimming removed 2 bases at V and 4 bases at J, with 12 bases between. The germline CDR1 and CDR2 sequences are SGHRS and YFSETQ. The CDR3 totals 14 residues. CDR3 DNA: TGCGCCAGCAGCTTCTCGTTCCAGGGCTATGGCTACACCTTC. Its translation: CASSFSFQGYGYTF.

In this sample, this clonotype turned up a few times. J is TRBJ2-4 and V is TRBV20-1, with D possibly being TRBD1 (6 bases). The ends were cut back, 5 bases at V and 0 bases at J, with 11 bases in the middle. This CDR3 spans 14 amino acids. CDR1 and CDR2 from the germline V gene are DFQATT and SNEGSKA (reference sequence). This CDR3 reads CSAQDRLAKNIQYF. CDR3 DNA: TGCAGTGCTCAAGACAGGTTAGCCAAAAACATTCAGTACTTC.

The chain has TRBV6-6 and TRBJ2-3, with 13 bases that match TRBD2. V trimming: 2 bases; J trimming: 2 bases; junction bases outside the gene matches: 1. The CDR3 runs to 16 residues. The germline gives CDR1 MNHNY, CDR2 SVGAGI (reference sequence). In DNA, the CDR3 is TGTGCCAGCAGTTACGGGACTAGCGGGAACACAGATACGCAGTATTTT. Protein sequence: CASSYGTSGNTDTQYF.

The rearrangement links TRBV7-2 to TRBJ1-1; possibly TRBD1 for D (5 bases). CDR1 and CDR2 (germline): SGHTA, FQGNSA. The CDR3 length is 14 residues. V lost 2 bases and J lost 4, with 11 bases in between. The CDR3 sequence is CASSLRGDSTEAFF. CDR3 coding DNA: TGTGCCAGCAGCTTACGAGGGGATTCCACTGAAGCTTTCTTT.

In its sample, this clonotype was seen a few times. J is TRBJ2-7 and V is TRBV28, with 7 bases aligning to TRBD1. J was trimmed by 4 bases and V by 5 bases; bases with no gene match: 20. Germline CDR1 and CDR2: MDHEN and SYDVKM. CDR3 size: 18 residues. The CDR3 here is CASSTPLRIVRGHYEQYF. For the CDR3, the DNA is TGTGCCAGCAGTACACCACTAAGAATAGTGAGGGGGCATTACGAGCAGTACTTC.

V usage is TRBV7-2 and J usage is TRBJ2-3; D might be TRBD1 (5 bases). Germline CDR1 and CDR2: SGHTA and FQGNSA. The CDR3 consists of 17 residues. V dropped 1 base and J dropped 9 bases, with 23 bases sitting between them. This chain's CDR3 is CASSLVWVGEGEDTQYF. The CDR3 bases are TGTGCCAGCAGCTTAGTTTGGGTAGGGGAAGGGGAAGACACGCAGTATTTT.

The J gene is TRBJ1-5, the V gene TRBV19, with D perhaps TRBD1 (6 bases). The V gene's germline CDR1 is LNHDA and CDR2 SQIVND (reference sequence). V was shortened by 5 bases and J by 4 bases, with 15 bases between the two germline ends. The CDR3 sequence is 15 residues long. DNA for the CDR3: TGTGCCAGTAGTCCGGGAGGGACACCTAATCAGCCCCAGCATTTT. It translates to CASSPGGTPNQPQHF.

The chain is built from TRBV20-1 and TRBJ2-1, with TRBD2 matching over 8 bases. The germline CDR1 and CDR2 sequences are DFQATT and SNEGSKA (reference sequence). CDR3 size: 18 residues. V lost 3 bases, J lost 1 base, and 14 bases stayed unmatched. CDR3 region: CSASQASGGPRSYNEQFF. The CDR3 region has the DNA TGCAGTGCTAGTCAGGCCAGCGGGGGACCCCGATCCTACAATGAGCAGTTCTTC.

This clonotype was observed a few times. The chain carries TRBV5-1 and TRBJ1-2, with 8 bases lining up with TRBD1. With V trimmed by 5 bases and J by 0 bases, 6 bases remained unmatched. The CDR3 contains 15 residues. The germline CDR1 and CDR2 sequences are SGHRS and YFSETQ. CDR3 residues: CASRPGQGPNYGYTF. DNA of the CDR3: TGCGCCAGCAGACCTGGACAGGGACCTAACTATGGCTACACCTTC. The entire variable domain, with the rest obtained from reference TRBV5-1 and TRBJ1-2, is as follows: KAGVTQTPRYLIKTRGQQVTLSCSPISGHRSVSWYQQTPGQGLQFLFEYFSETQRNKGNFPGRFSGRQFSNSRSEMNVSTLELGDSALYLCASRPGQGPNYGYTFGSGTRLTVV.

Here the CDR3 DNA reads TGTGCCAGCAGTTTGGAGGGAGGGAGCTCCTACAATGAGCAGTTCTTC. Translation: CASSLEGGSSYNEQFF. V gene TRBV12-3 or TRBV12-4 combines with J gene TRBJ2-1, with 7 bases fitting TRBD2. CDR3 length equals 16 residues. Trimming cost V 3 bases and J 0 bases; bases outside gene matches: 5.

This clonotype was picked up a small number of times. The chain employs TRBV12-3 or TRBV12-4 and TRBJ2-7; TRBD1 matches 7 bases. The V and J ends lost 6 bases and 2 bases, in that order; junction bases with no gene match: 10. This CDR3 is 15 amino acids long. The CDR3 reads CASRPPAGTAYEQYF. As DNA, the CDR3 is TGTGCCAGCAGACCACCTGCCGGGACAGCCTACGAGCAGTACTTC.

The rearrangement joins TRBV20-1 to TRBJ2-7; 10 nucleotides line up with TRBD1. V shed 1 base, J shed 4 bases, and the junction held 4 bases outside the gene matches. CDR3 length: 14 residues. Germline V gives CDR1 DFQATT, CDR2 SNEGSKA (reference sequence). The CDR3 spells CSARATGGPYEQYF. As DNA, the CDR3 is TGCAGTGCTAGAGCGACAGGGGGCCCGTACGAGCAGTACTTC.

Only one count was recorded for this clonotype. Mismatch with germline at one junction end may stem from a read error. This chain uses TRBV10-3 with TRBJ2-4; D is uncertain. This CDR3 region has 16 residues. Germline V CDR1 and CDR2: ENHRY, SYGVKD. This CDR3 is CAIGDGADLAKNIRYF. CDR3 sequence (DNA): TGTGCCATCGGAGACGGCGCCGATTTAGCCAAAAACATTCGGTACTTC.

This clonotype was observed a few times. The V call is TRBV2, the J call TRBJ2-1, with 8 bases identical to TRBD1. Per germline, CDR1 SNHLY and CDR2 FYNNEI. With V trimmed by 6 bases and J by 8 bases, 12 bases remained unmatched. CDR3 length: 15 amino acids. The CDR3 sequence is CASRTGTGPFDEQFF. CDR3 nucleotide sequence: TGTGCCAGCAGGACCGGGACAGGTCCCTTCGATGAGCAGTTCTTC.

This chain uses TRBV18 with TRBJ2-5; the D is unclear. This CDR3 is 15 amino acids long. Per germline, CDR1 KGHSH and CDR2 LQKENI. V was trimmed by 1 base and J by 4 bases, leaving 13 bases between them. DNA of the CDR3: TGTGCCAGCTCACCACAGGGTCCGGGTGCAGAGACCCAGTACTTC. This sequence encodes CASSPQGPGAETQYF. Complete variable domain (other parts from reference TRBV18 and TRBJ2-5): NAGVMQNPRHLVRRRGQEARLRCSPMKGHSHVYWYRQLPEEGLKFMVYLQKENIIDESGMPKERFSAEFPKEGPSILRIQQVVRGDSAAYFCASSPQGPGAETQYFGPGTRLLVL.

This rearrangement joins TRBV11-2 to TRBJ2-5, with TRBD1 matching over 8 bases. The J call may be faulty, since TRBJ2-7 better matches the DNA end. The germline gives CDR1 SGHAT, CDR2 FQNNGV. CDR3 size: 13 residues. The DNA of the CDR3 is TGTGCCAGCAGCCAGGACAGGGAGTACGAGCAGTACTTC. It is translated as CASSQDREYEQYF.

The chain joins TRBV5-1 to TRBJ2-5; 9 bases are shared with TRBD1. The CDR3 contains 14 residues. The germline gives CDR1 SGHRS, CDR2 YFSETQ. J lost 4 bases, V lost 3 bases, and 4 bases had no gene match. Here the CDR3 reads CASSSVTGGETQYF. Here the CDR3 DNA reads TGCGCCAGCAGCTCCGTGACAGGGGGAGAGACCCAGTACTTC.

The V and J genes are TRBV6-1 and TRBJ2-5; D not resolved. This CDR3 spans 12 amino acids. V dropped 6 bases and J dropped 3 bases, with 8 bases sitting between them. Germline values: CDR1 MNHNS, CDR2 SASEGT. Here the CDR3 reads CASRENKETQYF. CDR3 bases: TGTGCCAGCAGAGAAAATAAAGAGACCCAGTACTTC.

The chain carries TRBV6-2 or TRBV6-3 and TRBJ1-1; the D gene is possibly TRBD1 (5 bases). V lost 4 bases and J lost 1, with 25 bases in between. The germline V gene has CDR1 MNHEY and CDR2 SVGEGT. CDR3 length: 19 residues. The CDR3 nucleotides are TGTGCCAGCAGTTTGTTATATCCGGGGCTCCAGGGCAAGAACACTGAAGCTTTCTTT. It codes for CASSLLYPGLQGKNTEAFF.

The chain couples TRBV20-1 to TRBJ1-5; TRBD1 matches at 10 bases. J was trimmed by 5 bases and V by 6 bases; bases with no gene match: 7. This CDR3 region has 14 residues. Germline V gene data show CDR1 as DFQATT and CDR2 as SNEGSKA (reference sequence). CDR3: CSATAGTGDQPQHF. The CDR3 DNA reads TGCAGTGCAACCGCCGGGACAGGGGATCAGCCCCAGCATTTT.

The rearrangement joins TRBV12-3 or TRBV12-4 to TRBJ1-2; TRBD1 matches 7 bases. This CDR3 contains 15 residues. The V and J ends lost 7 bases and 4 bases, in that order; junction bases with no gene match: 12. CDR3 bases: TGTGCCAGCACCAGAGCGCAGGGGGGGACCTATGGCTACACCTTC. It translates to CASTRAQGGTYGYTF.

The chain combines TRBV6-6 with TRBJ1-1; D not certain. CDR1 and CDR2 from the germline V gene are MNHNY and SVGAGI (reference sequence). V lost 3 bases and J lost 4, with 15 bases in between. This CDR3 comprises 15 residues. The CDR3 spells CASSYFRSSGTEAFF. The CDR3 DNA sequence: TGTGCCAGCAGTTATTTTCGCAGTTCCGGCACTGAAGCTTTCTTT.

CDR3 protein: CASSFVGAVEQYF. DNA for the CDR3: TGTGCCAGCAGCTTTGTGGGGGCCGTGGAGCAGTACTTC. The chain combines TRBV7-9 with TRBJ2-5; D is perhaps TRBD1 (6 bases). Germline CDR1 reads SEHNR; CDR2 reads FQNEAQ (reference sequence). This CDR3 has 13 amino acids. V lost 3 bases and J lost 11, with 16 bases in between.

The chain has TRBV5-1 and TRBJ2-1; TRBD2 aligns across 10 bases. The germline V gene has CDR1 SGHRS and CDR2 YFSETQ. The junction had 10 bases not matched to a gene; V was cut back by 4 bases and J by 3 bases. The CDR3 sequence is 17 residues long. The CDR3 DNA follows: TGCGCCAGCAGCGTGCTAAGCGGGGGGGCCGGCTACAATGAGCAGTTCTTC. It encodes CASSVLSGGAGYNEQFF.

CDR3 region: CSARGEGGQHSGNTIYF. The DNA of the CDR3 is TGCAGTGCTAGGGGGGAGGGGGGACAGCACTCTGGAAACACCATATATTTT. The chain couples TRBV20-1 to TRBJ1-3; 7 nucleotides line up with TRBD1. Germline V gene lookup returns CDR1 DFQATT and CDR2 SNEGSKA (reference sequence). CDR3 size: 17 residues. Trimming cost V 3 bases and J 0 bases; bases outside gene matches: 11.

The chain recombines TRBV30 with TRBJ2-1, with 8 bases lining up with TRBD2. This CDR3 has 16 amino acids. V shed 0 bases, J shed 8 bases, and the junction held 12 bases outside the gene matches. Germline V gene sequence: CDR1 GTSNPN, CDR2 SVGIG (reference sequence). DNA for the CDR3: TGTGCCTGGAGTGTAAGAGGAATAGCGGGAACTGATGAGCAGTTCTTC. Translating it yields CAWSVRGIAGTDEQFF.

The rearrangement uses TRBV12-3 or TRBV12-4 and TRBJ2-7; D might be TRBD1 or TRBD2, each matching 5 bases. V was pared by 7 bases and J by 5 bases, with 18 bases between. CDR3 length equals 14 residues. CDR3 amino acids: CASKYTGREDEQYF. CDR3 sequence (DNA): TGTGCCAGCAAATACACGGGGCGCGAAGACGAGCAGTACTTC.

In this sample, this clonotype turned up a few times. The chain has TRBV25-1 and TRBJ2-7; 9 nucleotides match TRBD1. This CDR3 has 14 amino acids. Germline CDR1 MGHDK, CDR2 SYGVNS. J gave up 3 bases and V 4 bases, and 4 bases lay outside the gene matches. The DNA for the CDR3 is TGTGCCAGCAGTGCCGGACAGGGGAACTACGAGCAGTACTTC. Translation gives CASSAGQGNYEQYF.